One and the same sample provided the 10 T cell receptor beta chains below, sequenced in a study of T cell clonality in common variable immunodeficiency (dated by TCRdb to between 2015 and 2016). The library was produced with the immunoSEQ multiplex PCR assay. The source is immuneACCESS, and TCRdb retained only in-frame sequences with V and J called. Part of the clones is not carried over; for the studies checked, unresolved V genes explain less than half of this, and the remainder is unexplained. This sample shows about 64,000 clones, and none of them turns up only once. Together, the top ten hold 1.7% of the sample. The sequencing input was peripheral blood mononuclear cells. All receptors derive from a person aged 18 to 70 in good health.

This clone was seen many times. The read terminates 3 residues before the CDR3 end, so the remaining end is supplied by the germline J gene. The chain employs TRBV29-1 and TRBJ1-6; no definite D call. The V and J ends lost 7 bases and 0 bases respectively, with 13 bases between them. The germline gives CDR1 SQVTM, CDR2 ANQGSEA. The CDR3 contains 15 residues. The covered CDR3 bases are TGCAGCGCGGGTAACGCGAGCTCCTATAATTCACCC. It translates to CSAGNASSYNSP. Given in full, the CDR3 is CSAGNASSYNSPLHF.

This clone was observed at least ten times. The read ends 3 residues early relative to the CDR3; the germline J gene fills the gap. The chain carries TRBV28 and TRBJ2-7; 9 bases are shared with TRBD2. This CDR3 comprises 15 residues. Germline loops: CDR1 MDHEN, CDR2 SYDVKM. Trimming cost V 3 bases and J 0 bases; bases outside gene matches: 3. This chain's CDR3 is CASSFERGVSYEQYF. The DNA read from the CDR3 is TGTGCCAGCAGTTTCGAGCGGGGGGTCTCCTACGAG.

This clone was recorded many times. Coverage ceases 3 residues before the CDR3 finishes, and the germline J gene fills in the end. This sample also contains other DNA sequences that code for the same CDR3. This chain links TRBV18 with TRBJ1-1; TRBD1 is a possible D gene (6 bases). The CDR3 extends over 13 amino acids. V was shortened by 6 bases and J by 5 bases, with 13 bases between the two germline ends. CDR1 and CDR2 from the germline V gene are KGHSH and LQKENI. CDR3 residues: CASSYREGTEAFF. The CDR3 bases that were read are TGTGCCAGCTCGTACAGGGAGGGGACTGAA.

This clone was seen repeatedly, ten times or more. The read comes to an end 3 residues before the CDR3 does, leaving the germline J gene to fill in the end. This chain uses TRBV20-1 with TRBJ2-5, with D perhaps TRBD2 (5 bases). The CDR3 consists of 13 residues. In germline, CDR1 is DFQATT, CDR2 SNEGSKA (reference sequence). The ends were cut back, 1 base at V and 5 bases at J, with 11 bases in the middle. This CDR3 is CSARGQAVETQYF. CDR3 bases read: TGCAGTGCTAGAGGGCAAGCGGTGGAGACC.

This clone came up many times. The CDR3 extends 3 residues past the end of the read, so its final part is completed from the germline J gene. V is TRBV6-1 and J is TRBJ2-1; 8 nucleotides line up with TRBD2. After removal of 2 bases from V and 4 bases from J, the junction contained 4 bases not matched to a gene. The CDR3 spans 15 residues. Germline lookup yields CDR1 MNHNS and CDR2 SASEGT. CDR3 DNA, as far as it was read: TGTGCCAGCAGTGAAATCGCGGGGGGATACAATGAG. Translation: CASSEIAGGYNE. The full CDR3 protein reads CASSEIAGGYNEQFF.

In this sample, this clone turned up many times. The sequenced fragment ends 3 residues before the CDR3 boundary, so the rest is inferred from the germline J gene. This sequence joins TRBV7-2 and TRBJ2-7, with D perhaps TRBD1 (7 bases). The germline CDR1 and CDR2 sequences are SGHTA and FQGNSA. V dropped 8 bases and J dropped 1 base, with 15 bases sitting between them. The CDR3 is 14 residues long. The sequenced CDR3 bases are TGTGCCAGCGTACCCCAGGGGGGATCCTACGAG. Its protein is CASVPQGGSYE. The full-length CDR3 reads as CASVPQGGSYEQYF.

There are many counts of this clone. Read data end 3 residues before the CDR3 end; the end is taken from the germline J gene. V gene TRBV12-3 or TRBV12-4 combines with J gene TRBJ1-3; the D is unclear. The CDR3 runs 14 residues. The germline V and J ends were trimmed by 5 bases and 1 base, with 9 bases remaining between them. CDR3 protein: CASSAPGSGNTIYF. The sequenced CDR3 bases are TGTGCCAGCAGTGCCCCGGGTTCTGGAAACACC.

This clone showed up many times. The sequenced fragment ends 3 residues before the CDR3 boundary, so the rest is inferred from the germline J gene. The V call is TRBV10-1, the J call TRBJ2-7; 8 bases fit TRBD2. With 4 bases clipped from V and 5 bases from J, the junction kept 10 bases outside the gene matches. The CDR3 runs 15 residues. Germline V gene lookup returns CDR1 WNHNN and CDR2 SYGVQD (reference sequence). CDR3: CASSAGLALVDEQYF. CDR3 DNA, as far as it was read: TGCGCCAGCAGTGCCGGACTAGCTCTCGTTGACGAG.

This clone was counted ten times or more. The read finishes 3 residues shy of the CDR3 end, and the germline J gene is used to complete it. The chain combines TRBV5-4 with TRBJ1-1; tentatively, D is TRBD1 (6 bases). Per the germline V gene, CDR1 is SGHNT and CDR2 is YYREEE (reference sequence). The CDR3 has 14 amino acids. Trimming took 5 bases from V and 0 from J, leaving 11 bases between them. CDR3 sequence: CASRKGGMNTEAFF. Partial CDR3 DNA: TGTGCCAGCAGAAAGGGGGGGATGAACACTGAA.

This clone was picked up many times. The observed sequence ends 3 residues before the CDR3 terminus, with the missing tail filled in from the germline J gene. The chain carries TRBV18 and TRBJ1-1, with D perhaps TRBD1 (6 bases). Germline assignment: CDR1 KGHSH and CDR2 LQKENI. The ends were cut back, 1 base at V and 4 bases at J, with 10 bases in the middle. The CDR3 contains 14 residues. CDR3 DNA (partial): TGTGCCAGCTCACCACAGGGGGAGGGCACTGAA. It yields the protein CASSPQGEGTE. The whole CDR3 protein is CASSPQGEGTEAFF.